Following are 25 T cell receptor beta chains from one sample sequenced in a study of blood T cell repertoires in COVID-19. The repertoire was sequenced with immunoSEQ multiplex PCR; TCRdb's copy has only in-frame clones and lacks some. The sample has 430,000 or so clones, around 87% seen once. The specimen sequenced was PBMCs or T cells enriched from blood (not recorded which). The receptors stem from a woman aged 40 to 50 who had recovered from COVID-19.

The gene calls are TRBV7-2 and TRBJ2-1; possible D gene TRBD1, 6 bases. Germline CDR1 is SGHTA and CDR2 is FQGNSA. The CDR3 loop spans 14 amino acids. V was trimmed by 5 bases and J by 1 base, leaving 9 bases between them. The CDR3, as DNA: TGTGCCAGCAGCCTCGACAGGTCCTACAATGAGCAGTTCTTC. Translation: CASSLDRSYNEQFF.

The rearrangement uses TRBV5-5 and TRBJ2-7; unclear D gene. The CDR3 runs to 15 residues. V was cut by 0 bases and J by 3 bases, with 13 bases left in between. Germline loops: CDR1 SGHKS, CDR2 YYEKEE (reference sequence). CDR3 sequence (DNA): TGTGCCAGCAGCTTGGACCTCACGCTATACTACGAGCAGTACTTC. Its protein product is CASSLDLTLYYEQYF.

The rearrangement joins TRBV6-5 to TRBJ1-6, with 9 nucleotides matching TRBD1. This CDR3 comprises 13 residues. From germline, CDR1 is MNHEY and CDR2 SVGAGI. J was trimmed by 14 bases and V by 8 bases; bases with no gene match: 10. In DNA form, the CDR3 reads TGTGCCAGCCGGGACAGGGACCTGAAGGCCCTCCACTTT. Its translation is CASRDRDLKALHF.

V is TRBV19 and J is TRBJ2-5; 10 nucleotides align to TRBD2. Germline-derived CDR1 and CDR2 are LNHDA and SQIVND (reference sequence). The V gene end was trimmed by 2 bases and the J gene end by 3 bases; junction bases not matched to a gene: 6. This CDR3 has 16 residues. DNA for the CDR3: TGTGCCAGTAGTATAAGCGGGGGGGGCAAAGAAGAGACCCAGTACTTC. Encoded protein: CASSISGGGKEETQYF.

The rearrangement links TRBV7-8 to TRBJ2-2, with TRBD2 matching 14 bases. Germline V lookup: CDR1 SGHVS, CDR2 FQNEAQ. Trimming cost V 3 bases and J 4 bases; bases outside gene matches: 4. This CDR3 is 17 amino acids long. The CDR3 DNA reads TGTGCCAGCAGCTTCCGGGGGACTAGCGGGAGCACCGGGGAGCTGTTTTTT. Translation gives CASSFRGTSGSTGELFF. The entire variable domain, with the rest obtained from reference TRBV7-8 and TRBJ2-2, is as follows: GAGVSQSPRYKVAKRGQDVALRCDPISGHVSLFWYQQALGQGPEFLTYFQNEAQLDKSGLPSDRFFAERPEGSVSTLKIQRTQQEDSAVYLCASSFRGTSGSTGELFFGEGSRLTVL.

The rearrangement uses TRBV29-1 and TRBJ1-1; 7 bases fit TRBD1. With V trimmed by 7 bases and J by 3 bases, 5 bases remained unmatched. This CDR3 is 12 amino acids long. CDR1 and CDR2 from the germline V gene are SQVTM and ANQGSEA. CDR3 loop: CSAEDRYTEAFF. The CDR3 DNA reads TGCAGCGCTGAGGACAGGTACACTGAAGCTTTCTTT.

The chain carries TRBV5-1 and TRBJ2-1; TRBD2 is a possible D gene (5 bases). This CDR3 has 14 residues. Germline values: CDR1 SGHRS, CDR2 YFSETQ. The ends were cut back, 4 bases at V and 5 bases at J, with 13 bases in the middle. CDR3 DNA sequence: TGCGCCAGCAGCATCTCTAGGCGGGACAATGAGCAGTTCTTC. Protein: CASSISRRDNEQFF. Looking up the rest from reference TRBV5-1 and TRBJ2-1 gives the full variable domain: KAGVTQTPRYLIKTRGQQVTLSCSPISGHRSVSWYQQTPGQGLQFLFEYFSETQRNKGNFPGRFSGRQFSNSRSEMNVSTLELGDSALYLCASSISRRDNEQFFGPGTRLTVL.

The chain joins TRBV2 to TRBJ1-6; D is uncertain. Deletions cut 3 bases from V and 4 bases from J, with 10 bases between. Germline-derived CDR1 and CDR2 are SNHLY and FYNNEI. The CDR3 has 15 residues. CDR3 residues: CASSERSAYNSPLHF. CDR3 bases: TGTGCCAGCAGTGAGCGGTCCGCGTATAATTCACCCCTCCACTTT.

This clone was counted many times. V gene TRBV5-1 combines with J gene TRBJ2-7; TRBD1 agrees at 12 bases. After removal of 3 bases from V and 7 bases from J, the junction contained 5 bases not matched to a gene. Germline V gene data show CDR1 as SGHRS and CDR2 as YFSETQ. The CDR3 runs 14 residues. The CDR3 is CASSWDRGRKEQYF. The CDR3 coding sequence is TGCGCCAGCAGCTGGGACAGGGGGCGCAAGGAGCAGTACTTC.

The chain recombines TRBV19 with TRBJ1-1, with 10 bases matching TRBD1. CDR3 length: 13 residues. Losses at the gene ends were 10 bases for V and 3 bases for J; bases not matched to a gene: 5. CDR1 is LNHDA, CDR2 SQIVND, per germline (reference sequence). This chain's CDR3 is CATADRGDTEAFF. CDR3 bases: TGTGCCACCGCGGACAGGGGGGACACTGAAGCTTTCTTT.

Comments on this clone: The sample holds other DNA sequences that translate to the same CDR3. The chain couples TRBV5-4 to TRBJ2-3; TRBD2 aligns across 11 bases. Germline CDR1 reads SGHNT; CDR2 reads YYREEE (reference sequence). There are 15 residues in the CDR3. After removal of 5 bases from V and 2 bases from J, the junction contained 4 bases not matched to a gene. CDR3 region: CASSSGLAVTDTQYF. CDR3 DNA: TGTGCCAGCAGTTCGGGACTAGCGGTCACAGATACGCAGTATTTT.

The chain links TRBV7-9 to TRBJ1-2; D is possibly TRBD1 (5 bases). The CDR3 covers 12 residues. V lost 1 base to trimming and J lost 6 bases, with 6 bases between them. Germline V CDR1 and CDR2: SEHNR, FQNEAQ (reference sequence). The CDR3 DNA follows: TGTGCCAGCAGCTTAGACAGGAATGGCTACACCTTC. Its translation: CASSLDRNGYTF. Filled out from reference TRBV7-9 and TRBJ1-2, the complete variable domain reads DTGVSQNPRHKITKRGQNVTFRCDPISEHNRLYWYRQTLGQGPEFLTYFQNEAQLEKSRLLSDRFSAERPKGSFSTLEIQRTEQGDSAMYLCASSLDRNGYTFGSGTRLTVV.

The chain combines TRBV28 with TRBJ1-2; a possible D gene is TRBD1 (5 bases). Trimming took off 11 bases at V and 1 base at J, with 11 bases between the two ends. This CDR3 is built from 12 residues. CDR1 is MDHEN, CDR2 SYDVKM, per germline. The CDR3 sequence is CASKGNNYGYTF. The CDR3 DNA follows: TGTGCCTCCAAGGGGAATAACTATGGCTACACCTTC.

The chain has TRBV5-4 and TRBJ1-1; tentatively, D is TRBD1 (6 bases). V lost 4 bases and J 0 bases, leaving 13 bases between the germline ends. This CDR3 region has 15 residues. Per germline, CDR1 SGHNT and CDR2 YYREEE (reference sequence). The CDR3 bases are TGTGCCAGCAGCGACAGGCGAAACATGAACACTGAAGCTTTCTTT. Translating it yields CASSDRRNMNTEAFF.

The genes are TRBV7-2 and TRBJ1-4; D remains ambiguous. CDR3 length equals 15 residues. V lost 5 bases and J lost 3, with 13 bases in between. Germline CDR1 SGHTA, CDR2 FQGNSA. CDR3 DNA: TGTGCCAGCAGCCCGGGGAGGGTGGCTAATGAAAAACTGTTTTTT. It yields the protein CASSPGRVANEKLFF. Complete variable domain (other parts from reference TRBV7-2 and TRBJ1-4): GAGVSQSPSNKVTEKGKDVELRCDPISGHTALYWYRQSLGQGLEFLIYFQGNSAPDKSGLPSDRFSAERTGGSVSTLTIQRTQQEDSAVYLCASSPGRVANEKLFFGSGTQLSVL.

J is TRBJ2-7 and V is TRBV18; D is unresolved. V lost 4 bases and J lost 4, with 11 bases in between. The CDR3 is made up of 13 amino acids. Germline V lookup: CDR1 KGHSH, CDR2 LQKENI. Written as DNA, the CDR3 is TGTGCCAGCTCACAAAAGACAATTTACGAGCAGTACTTC. It is translated as CASSQKTIYEQYF.

The rearrangement uses TRBV7-2 and TRBJ1-4; 7 positions match TRBD1. The CDR3 spans 15 residues. In germline, CDR1 is SGHTA, CDR2 FQGNSA. V lost 5 bases to trimming and J lost 6 bases; unmatched junction nucleotides: 9. CDR3 residues: CASSPNRGGYEKLFF. The CDR3 DNA reads as TGTGCCAGCAGCCCAAACAGGGGTGGTTATGAAAAACTGTTTTTT.

CDR3 coding DNA: TGTGCCAGCAGCGTTTTCAGTAGCGGGAGCCGAAACACCGGGGAGCTGTTTTTT. This gives the protein CASSVFSSGSRNTGELFF. This chain uses TRBV9 with TRBJ2-2; TRBD2 matches at 9 bases. Germline-derived CDR1 and CDR2 are SGDLS and YYNGEE. J was trimmed by 2 bases and V by 2 bases; bases with no gene match: 10. The CDR3 spans 18 residues.

The gene calls are TRBV9 and TRBJ2-3; D perhaps matches TRBD1 (5 bases). Deletions cut 0 bases from V and 2 bases from J, with 7 bases between. From germline, CDR1 is SGDLS and CDR2 YYNGEE. This CDR3 has 14 residues. The CDR3 DNA reads TGTGCCAGCAGCGTAGCAGGGTACACAGATACGCAGTATTTT. Its translation is CASSVAGYTDTQYF.

The chain links TRBV18 to TRBJ2-5, with 11 nucleotides matching TRBD2. The CDR3 length is 15 residues. Germline V lookup: CDR1 KGHSH, CDR2 LQKENI. J lost 1 base, V lost 6 bases, and 4 bases had no gene match. CDR3 region: CASSRTSGPQETQYF. Written as DNA, the CDR3 is TGTGCCAGCTCGAGGACTAGCGGGCCCCAAGAGACCCAGTACTTC.

V is TRBV9 and J is TRBJ2-4; TRBD1 aligns across 8 bases. J lost 4 bases, V lost 4 bases, and 10 bases had no gene match. CDR1 is SGDLS, CDR2 YYNGEE, per germline. The CDR3 loop spans 16 amino acids. The CDR3 spells CASSPGGSTWKNIQYF. The CDR3, as DNA: TGTGCCAGCAGCCCAGGGGGCTCAACTTGGAAAAACATTCAGTACTTC.

DNA of the CDR3: TGCGCCAGCAGCCAAGATGGGGACAGTTCGAGGTCACCCCTCCACTTT. Its protein is CASSQDGDSSRSPLHF. J is TRBJ1-6 and V is TRBV4-1, with 7 bases that match TRBD1. With V trimmed by 0 bases and J by 10 bases, 9 bases remained unmatched. CDR1 is MGHRA, CDR2 YSYEKL, per germline. The CDR3 extends over 16 amino acids.

V and J are TRBV6-2 or TRBV6-3 and TRBJ1-1, with TRBD1 matching over 9 bases. CDR3 length: 14 amino acids. Trimming at V came to 5 bases and at J to 10 bases, leaving 11 bases not matched to a gene. Germline V gene data show CDR1 as MNHEY and CDR2 as SVGEGT. CDR3 in DNA: TGTGCCAGCAGTGCTACCGGGACAGGGTATGGAGCTTTCTTT. Translation gives CASSATGTGYGAFF.

In this sample, this clone turned up once. The chain combines TRBV7-2 with TRBJ2-1; tentatively, D is TRBD2 (6 bases). CDR1 and CDR2 from the germline V gene are SGHTA and FQGNSA. Trimming removed 7 bases at V and 3 bases at J, with 19 bases between. The CDR3 loop spans 16 amino acids. In nucleotides, the CDR3 is TGTGCCAGCAACCCCAGTAGCGCGCGGGGCTACAATGAGCAGTTCTTC. The encoded protein is CASNPSSARGYNEQFF.

The chain is built from TRBV19 and TRBJ1-5; D uncertain. The V gene's germline CDR1 is LNHDA and CDR2 SQIVND (reference sequence). CDR3 length: 14 residues. V was shortened by 3 bases and J by 9 bases, with 15 bases between the two germline ends. The CDR3 region is CASSIGPGSGPQHF. In DNA, the CDR3 is TGTGCCAGTAGTATCGGGCCTGGCAGCGGGCCCCAGCATTTT.